Presented here are 2 T cell receptor beta chains from one specimen sequenced in a study. TCRdb analysed the 5' RACE reads with MiXCR anew, one entry per CDR3 protein. The data contain 50,000 to 65,000 distinct CDR3 sequences, around 21% of them singletons. The sorted Tregs were CD4+CD25+CD127-/low cells. Sequencing was carried out using tumor-infiltrating Tregs sorted from the breast tumor. The source of these receptors is a female donor with breast cancer.

The rearrangement uses TRBV7-9 and TRBJ2-1; TRBD2 agrees at 13 bases. Looked up from germline, CDR1 is SEHNR and CDR2 is FQNEAQ (reference sequence). The CDR3 length is 19 residues. J was trimmed by 7 bases and V by 4 bases; bases with no gene match: 16. For the CDR3, the DNA is TGTGCCAGCAGCTGGGGACTAGCGGGACGGTTAGGGCATGAGAATGAGCAGTTCTTC. Its protein is CASSWGLAGRLGHENEQFF.

The chain uses TRBV28 and TRBJ2-5, with 11 bases matching TRBD2. V lost 2 bases, J lost 5 bases, and 10 bases stayed unmatched. There are 17 residues in the CDR3. Germline V CDR1 and CDR2: MDHEN, SYDVKM. The CDR3 is CASSLEVAGGDRETQYF. The CDR3 DNA reads TGTGCCAGCAGTTTAGAGGTAGCGGGAGGGGATCGGGAGACCCAGTACTTC.